This is a list of T cell receptor beta chains from one sample in a study of T cell repertoires in cytomegalovirus infection. TCRdb ran MiXCR on the reads and lists one entry per CDR3 protein. The table lists 150,000 to 200,000 distinct CDR3 sequences, approximately 15% of them singletons. Source material: PBMCs. The receptor source for this set is a human donor in good health (CMV status not recorded). Some clones in this sample may be carry-over from other donors' samples. Both conserved end residues are part of each CDR3. The D gene is left open where the match is weak. Part of the rows lack a size; the others show once, few, many or a class for expanded clones.

>TRBD2|TRBV7-2|many|TRBJ2-5
TGTGCCAGCAGCCCCTTGGGACTAGGTGGCGAGACCCAGTACTTC
CASSPLGLGGETQYF
>TRBD1|TRBV2|few|TRBJ2-1
TGTGCCAGCGGACAGGGTACGGGTGAGCAGTTCTTC
CASGQGTGEQFF
>TRBD1|TRBV7-2|many|TRBJ1-6
TGTGCCAGCAGCTTAGAAGGGACAGGGTCCTATAATTCACCCCTCCACTTT
CASSLEGTGSYNSPLHF
>.|TRBV28|many|TRBJ1-1
TGTGCCAGCAGTTTGGGGCAGCTTACGCTCACTGAAGCTTTCTTT
CASSLGQLTLTEAFF
>.|TRBV19|many|TRBJ1-2
TGTGCCAGTAGTCCTTGGCGTAGTATAATCCCCAGGGTCGGCTACACCTTC
CASSPWRSIIPRVGYTF
>TRBD1|TRBV7-9|many|TRBJ2-7
TGTGCCAGCAGCTCCTACCCGGGACAGGGTTACGAGCAGTACTTC
CASSSYPGQGYEQYF
>.|TRBV7-9|.|TRBJ2-2
TGTGCCAGCGCCCTGACAGCCGGGGAGCTGTTTTTT
CASALTAGELFF
>TRBD1|TRBV18|.|TRBJ2-7
TGTGCCAGCTCTGGGACAGTTCAACACGAGCAGTACTTC
CASSGTVQHEQYF
>.|TRBV12-3/TRBV12-4|.|TRBJ2-7
TGTGCCAGCAGTTCAACACAGGAATTGAGCTCCTACGAGCAGTACTTC
CASSSTQELSSYEQYF
>TRBD2|TRBV7-8|many|TRBJ2-5
TGTGCCAGCAGATGGAATCCTCCGGGACTAGCGGAAGAGACCCAGTACTTC
CASRWNPPGLAEETQYF
>TRBD1|TRBV28|.|TRBJ2-7
TGTGCCAGCACCCACTCCCGGACAGGGTCCTACGAGCAGTACTTC
CASTHSRTGSYEQYF
>.|TRBV7-9|.|TRBJ1-1
TGTGCCAGCAGCGGAGGGGCCACCATGAACACTGAAGCTTTCTTT
CASSGGATMNTEAFF
>TRBD1|TRBV6-2/TRBV6-3|few|TRBJ2-5
TGTGCCAGCAGACCACAGGGGCGGGTAGAGACCCAGTACTTC
CASRPQGRVETQYF
>.|TRBV20-1|few|TRBJ1-1
TGCAGTGCTAGACGGGCCACGAACACTGAAGCTTTCTTT
CSARRATNTEAFF
>.|TRBV15|.|TRBJ2-7
TGTGCCACCAGCAGAGATCCTGAGGGAACTTACGAGCAGTACTTC
CATSRDPEGTYEQYF
>.|TRBV4-1|many|TRBJ2-4
TGCGCCAGCAACCCGGGGGGCAGTGGGGCCAAAAACATTCAGTACTTC
CASNPGGSGAKNIQYF
>.|TRBV7-8|many|TRBJ1-2
TGTGCCAGCAGCTTAGAAGGAGACAGCCTTTTTAACTATGGCTACACCTTC
CASSLEGDSLFNYGYTF
>TRBD1|TRBV7-2|many|TRBJ1-1
TGTGCCAGCAGCTTACAAGACAGGGGAGCTTGGCGCACTGAAGCTTTCTTT
CASSLQDRGAWRTEAFF